This passage covers 14 T cell receptor beta chains from one sample sequenced in a study of early T cells in non-severe SARS-CoV-2 infection. TCRdb independently ran MiXCR on the 5' RACE reads; one entry per CDR3 protein. The sample lists under 85,000 distinct CDR3 sequences; more than 4% were seen once. Source: whole blood, taken at baseline. Source of these receptors: an adult who was a healthcare worker with PCR-confirmed SARS-CoV-2 infection or an uninfected control (not recorded which).

Ten or more counts support this clonotype. V and J are TRBV9 and TRBJ1-3, with D unresolved. Germline loops: CDR1 SGDLS, CDR2 YYNGEE. The CDR3 consists of 16 residues. Between the trimmed V and J ends, which lost 4 bases and 0 bases, there was a span of 14 bases. This chain's CDR3 is CASSPRTGNSGNTIYF. DNA of the CDR3: TGTGCCAGCAGCCCCAGGACGGGAAACTCTGGAAACACCATATATTTT.

This clonotype showed up many times. The chain joins TRBV7-2 to TRBJ2-1; the match to TRBD2 covers 7 bases. With 9 bases clipped from V and 5 bases from J, the junction kept 10 bases outside the gene matches. The CDR3 is 14 amino acids. The germline gives CDR1 SGHTA, CDR2 FQGNSA. The CDR3 nucleotides read TGTGCCAGTGGGGCGGGAGTTCCCCACAATGAGCAGTTCTTC. It codes for CASGAGVPHNEQFF.

This clonotype was found a few times. V gene TRBV18 combines with J gene TRBJ1-5; TRBD1 might be the D (5 bases). Trimming left V 3 bases short and J 9 bases short, with 12 bases between. The CDR3 is 13 residues long. Germline assignment: CDR1 KGHSH and CDR2 LQKENI. The CDR3 DNA sequence: TGTGCCAGCTCACCGGACACGGAACGGCCCCAGCATTTT. The encoded protein is CASSPDTERPQHF.

The chain employs TRBV9 and TRBJ1-2; D uncertain. Between the trimmed V and J ends, which lost 2 bases and 2 bases, there was a span of 7 bases. This CDR3 contains 13 residues. The V gene's germline CDR1 is SGDLS and CDR2 YYNGEE. The CDR3 is CASSVAGNYGYTF. The CDR3 nucleotides are TGTGCCAGCAGCGTTGCCGGAAACTATGGCTACACCTTC.

This clonotype was counted between two and nine times. The chain carries TRBV12-3 or TRBV12-4 and TRBJ2-7, with D maybe TRBD1 (6 bases). The V end lost 6 bases, the J end lost 6 bases, and 18 bases lay between the germline ends. There are 14 residues in the CDR3. CDR3 in amino acids: CASSLWDTQGEQYF. CDR3 bases: TGTGCCAGCAGCCTCTGGGACACCCAGGGCGAGCAGTACTTC.

At least ten counts were recorded for this clonotype. The chain combines TRBV25-1 with TRBJ2-1, with D possibly being TRBD2 (6 bases). The CDR3 totals 11 residues. Germline values: CDR1 MGHDK, CDR2 SYGVNS. The germline V and J ends were trimmed by 3 bases and 16 bases, with 13 bases remaining between them. CDR3 nucleotide sequence: TGTGCCAGCAGTGAGACCGGGACTCAATTCTTC. Amino acids: CASSETGTQFF.

Here the CDR3 reads CASSFLAGELDTQYF. DNA for the CDR3: TGTGCCAGCAGCTTTCTAGCGGGAGAGTTAGATACGCAGTATTTT. This chain links TRBV11-2 with TRBJ2-3; 10 bases are shared with TRBD2. CDR1 SGHAT and CDR2 FQNNGV come from the germline V gene. Trimming at V came to 3 bases and at J to 5 bases, leaving 5 bases not matched to a gene. This CDR3 has 15 residues.

This clonotype was counted between two and nine times. This sequence joins TRBV5-1 and TRBJ1-2; D remains unclear. This CDR3 has 13 amino acids. The V end lost 6 bases, the J end lost 5 bases, and 14 bases lay between the germline ends. The germline gives CDR1 SGHRS, CDR2 YFSETQ. The CDR3 here is CASTSGSFYGYTF. CDR3 DNA: TGCGCCAGCACCTCCGGCAGCTTTTATGGCTACACCTTC.

In its sample, this clonotype was seen a few times. V gene TRBV7-9 combines with J gene TRBJ1-3; possibly TRBD1 for D (5 bases). Germline CDR1 is SEHNR and CDR2 is FQNEAQ (reference sequence). CDR3 size: 14 residues. Between the trimmed V and J ends, which lost 6 bases and 0 bases, there was a span of 9 bases. CDR3 amino acids: CASRPDNSGNTIYF. The CDR3 DNA reads as TGTGCCAGCAGGCCGGACAACTCTGGAAACACCATATATTTT.

This clonotype came up many times. V gene TRBV5-4 combines with J gene TRBJ2-1; 10 positions match TRBD1. Unmatched junction bases numbered 18, after V lost 4 bases and J lost 8 bases. Germline values: CDR1 SGHNT, CDR2 YYREEE (reference sequence). The CDR3 covers 18 residues. The chain's CDR3 is CASSPPRPGTGASDEQFF. The CDR3, as DNA: TGTGCCAGCAGCCCCCCCCGCCCCGGGACAGGGGCCTCCGATGAGCAGTTCTTC.

This clonotype was seen more than once but under ten times. The rearrangement links TRBV7-9 to TRBJ2-3, with TRBD2 matching 8 bases. Germline-derived CDR1 and CDR2 are SEHNR and FQNEAQ (reference sequence). V shed 1 base, J shed 5 bases, and the junction held 2 bases outside the gene matches. The CDR3 is 14 residues long. The DNA for the CDR3 is TGTGCCAGCAGCTTAGACCTAGCGGGAGATACGCAGTATTTT. Encoded protein: CASSLDLAGDTQYF.

The J gene is TRBJ2-6, the V gene TRBV29-1; tentatively, D is TRBD2 (5 bases). Germline V gene data show CDR1 as SQVTM and CDR2 as ANQGSEA. The CDR3 spans 13 residues. The V end lost 5 bases, the J end lost 2 bases, and 7 bases lay between the germline ends. The CDR3 region is CSVLGAGANVLTF. Written as DNA, the CDR3 is TGCAGCGTTCTCGGGGCTGGGGCCAACGTCCTGACTTTC.

This clonotype occurred many times. The genes are TRBV9 and TRBJ2-1; maybe TRBD1 (6 bases). The germline V gene has CDR1 SGDLS and CDR2 YYNGEE. The CDR3 has 15 amino acids. Trimming removed 1 base at V and 5 bases at J, with 13 bases between. CDR3 region: CASSVRAGAHNEQFF. The CDR3 coding sequence is TGTGCCAGCAGCGTAAGGGCAGGGGCCCACAATGAGCAGTTCTTC.

In this sample, this clonotype turned up many times. This rearrangement joins TRBV9 to TRBJ2-7; TRBD2 might be the D (5 bases). This CDR3 region has 15 residues. Germline V lookup: CDR1 SGDLS, CDR2 YYNGEE. V dropped 0 bases and J dropped 2 bases, with 12 bases sitting between them. DNA of the CDR3: TGTGCCAGCAGCGTAGAGGCGGGCTATACCTACGAGCAGTACTTC. Amino acid sequence: CASSVEAGYTYEQYF.